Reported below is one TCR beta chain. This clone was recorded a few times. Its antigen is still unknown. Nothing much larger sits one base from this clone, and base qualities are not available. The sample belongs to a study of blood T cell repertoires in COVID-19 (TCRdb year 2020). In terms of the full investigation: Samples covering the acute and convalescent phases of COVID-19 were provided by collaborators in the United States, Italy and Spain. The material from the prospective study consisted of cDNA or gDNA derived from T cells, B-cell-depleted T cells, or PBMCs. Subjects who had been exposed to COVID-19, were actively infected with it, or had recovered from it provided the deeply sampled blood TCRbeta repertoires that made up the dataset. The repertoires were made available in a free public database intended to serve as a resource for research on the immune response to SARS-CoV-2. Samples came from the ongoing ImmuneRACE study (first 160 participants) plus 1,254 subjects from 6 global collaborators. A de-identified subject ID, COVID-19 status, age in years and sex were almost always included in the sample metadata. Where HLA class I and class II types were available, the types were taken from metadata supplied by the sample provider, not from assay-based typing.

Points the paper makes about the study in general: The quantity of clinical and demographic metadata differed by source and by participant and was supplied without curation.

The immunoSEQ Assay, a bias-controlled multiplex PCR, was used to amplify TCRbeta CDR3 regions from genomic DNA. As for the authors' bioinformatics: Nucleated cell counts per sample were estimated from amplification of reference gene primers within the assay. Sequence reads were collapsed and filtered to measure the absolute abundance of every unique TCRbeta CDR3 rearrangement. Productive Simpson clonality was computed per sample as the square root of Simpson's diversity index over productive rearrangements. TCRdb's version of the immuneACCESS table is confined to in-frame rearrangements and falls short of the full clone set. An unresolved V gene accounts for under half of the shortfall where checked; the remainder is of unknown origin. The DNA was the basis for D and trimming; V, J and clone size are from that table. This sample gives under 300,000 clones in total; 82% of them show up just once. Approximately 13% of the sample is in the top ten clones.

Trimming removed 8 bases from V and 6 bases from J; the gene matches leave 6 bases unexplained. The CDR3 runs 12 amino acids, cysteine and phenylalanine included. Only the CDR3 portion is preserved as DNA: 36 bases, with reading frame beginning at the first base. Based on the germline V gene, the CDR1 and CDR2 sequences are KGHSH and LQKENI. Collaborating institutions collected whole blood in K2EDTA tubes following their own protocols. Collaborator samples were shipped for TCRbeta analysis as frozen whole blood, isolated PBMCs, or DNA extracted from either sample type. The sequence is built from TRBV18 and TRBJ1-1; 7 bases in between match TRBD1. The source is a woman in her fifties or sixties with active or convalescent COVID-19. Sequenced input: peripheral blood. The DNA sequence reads TGTGCCAGCCAGGGGGGTGGGGCTGAAGCTTTCTTT. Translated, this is CASQGGGAEAFF.